This TCR beta chain originates from a study of CD8+CD57+ T cells in acquired aplastic anemia (dated by TCRdb to between 2017 and 2018). General notes on the study: On average, sorted CD4+ and CD8+ cells yielded 3 to 4 ug of extracted DNA, with a range of about 0.19 to 30 ug. Healthy donor samples averaged approximately 9.8 million reads for CD4+ and 11 million to 13 million for CD8+ cells.

This clonotype has ten or more counts. Its binding antigen is unknown. Per-nucleotide qualities are absent, and no much larger clonotype sits a single base away. V and J are truncated by 1 base and 8 bases respectively, leaving an intervening sequence of 12 bases. The CDR1 and CDR2 encoded by the germline V gene are LGHNA and YNFKEQ. Counted from cysteine to phenylalanine, this CDR3 has 14 amino acids. Left in the record is the CDR3 DNA by itself, 42 bases read in frame from the first base. Study-wide conclusions, independent of this receptor: No significant difference in CD8+ Simpson's diversity was found between patients and healthy controls (P=0.060). Some 30 CD8+ CDR3 sequences were shared between patients and controls but appeared highly expressed in patients and within their immunodominant clones.

TCR repertoires of sorted CD4+ and CD8+ blood T cells from severe aplastic anemia patients and healthy subjects were deep-sequenced in the study. Ficoll-Paque density gradient centrifugation was used to isolate peripheral blood mononuclear cells. Before DNA extraction, CD4+ and CD8+ T cells were sorted by FACS or by magnetic beads. Profiling of TCR beta VDJ combinations and CDR3 sequences used genomic DNA as the template. TCR repertoire sequencing was run on an Illumina HiSeq 2000. Under the source paper's analysis protocol: Repertoires were assessed using TRBV/TRBJ rearrangement plots, CDR3 size and DJ length profiles, and Simpson's diversity index. The most abundant DNA sequence in the deep sequencing data was defined as the immunodominant clone. CDR3 amino acid sequences were screened for sharing across subjects and were compared with published repertoires and the VDJdb database. Using fastp at Q25 and MiXCR, TCRdb reprocessed the public reads and kept productive beta chains. Each record represents a unique CDR3 protein, reported with the most common genes and DNA among its rows. The V and J calls and clone size come from TCRdb's table, not from the authors' own analysis. This sample lists some 64,000 distinct CDR3 sequences; around 50% were detected once. The ten largest clonotypes hold about 2.5% of the sample.

Sequencing used sorted CD4+, CD8+, or CD8+CD57+ T cells (not recorded which) from PBMCs. The clonotype comes from a human donor in good health, serving as a control. The chain employs TRBV4-2 and TRBJ2-4, with the D segment identity uncertain. The DNA sequence follows: TGTGCCAGCAGCCAAGCCGTCCGATCTGACATTCAGTACTTC. It translates as CASSQAVRSDIQYF.